This T cell receptor (beta chain) is from a study of blood T cell repertoires in COVID-19. In the study overall: The United States, Italy and Spain supplied acute and convalescent COVID-19 samples. From T cells, B-cell-depleted T cells, or PBMCs came the material, which was cDNA or gDNA.

Germline values: CDR1 SGHTS, CDR2 YDEGEE. This CDR3 has 15 residues. V trimming: 4 bases; J trimming: 2 bases; junction bases outside the gene matches: 7. In the original processing: It was from reference gene primer amplification that nucleated cell counts were estimated. The protocol was immunoSEQ multiplex PCR, while the TCRdb copy is restricted to in-frame clones and leaves out a portion. The DNA was the basis for D and trimming; V, J and clone size are from that table. The table has over 150,000 clones, about 87% seen once. This TCR was recovered from a woman aged 55-70 years who had recovered from COVID-19. Sequenced material: peripheral blood. This sequence joins TRBV5-8 and TRBJ2-5; 8 bases fit TRBD1. CDR3: CASSRRQGWQETQYF. CDR3 nucleotides: TGTGCCAGCAGCAGGCGACAGGGGTGGCAAGAGACCCAGTACTTC.